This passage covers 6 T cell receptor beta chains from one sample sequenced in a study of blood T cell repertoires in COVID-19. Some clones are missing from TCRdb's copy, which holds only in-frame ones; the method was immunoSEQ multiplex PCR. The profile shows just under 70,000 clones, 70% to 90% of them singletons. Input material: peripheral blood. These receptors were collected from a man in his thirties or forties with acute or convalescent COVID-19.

The CDR3 region is CASAIEGNYGYTF. The CDR3 DNA reads as TGTGCCAGCGCGATAGAGGGTAACTATGGCTACACCTTC. The chain uses TRBV28 and TRBJ1-2; D unclear. V lost 8 bases and J 1 base, leaving 11 bases between the germline ends. The length of the CDR3 is 13 residues. The germline gives CDR1 MDHEN, CDR2 SYDVKM.

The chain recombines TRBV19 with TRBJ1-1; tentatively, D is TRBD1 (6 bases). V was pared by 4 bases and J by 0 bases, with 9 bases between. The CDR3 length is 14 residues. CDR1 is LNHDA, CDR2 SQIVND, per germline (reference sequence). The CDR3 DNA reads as TGTGCCAGTAGTAGACAGGTAGTGAACACTGAAGCTTTCTTT. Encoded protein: CASSRQVVNTEAFF.

The CDR3 sequence: CASSPGGTDTQYF. The CDR3, as DNA: TGTGCCAGCTCCCCAGGGGGCACAGATACGCAGTATTTT. The chain employs TRBV3-1 (or the pseudogene TRBV3-2) and TRBJ2-3; possibly TRBD1 for D (6 bases). This CDR3 contains 13 residues. Per germline, CDR1 LGHDT and CDR2 YNNKEL (reference sequence). V was shortened by 8 bases and J by 1 base, with 10 bases between the two germline ends.

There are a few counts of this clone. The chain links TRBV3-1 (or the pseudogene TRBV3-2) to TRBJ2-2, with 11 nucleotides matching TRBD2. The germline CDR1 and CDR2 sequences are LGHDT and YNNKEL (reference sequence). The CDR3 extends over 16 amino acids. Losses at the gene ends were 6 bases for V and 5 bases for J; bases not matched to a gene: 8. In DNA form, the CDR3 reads TGTGCCAGCAGTCGTAGCGGGAGGGCCCCTACCGGGGAGCTGTTTTTT. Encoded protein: CASSRSGRAPTGELFF.

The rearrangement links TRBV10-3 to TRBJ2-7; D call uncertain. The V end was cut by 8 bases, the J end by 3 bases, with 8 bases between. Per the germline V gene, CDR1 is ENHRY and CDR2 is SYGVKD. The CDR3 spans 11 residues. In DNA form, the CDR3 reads TGTGCCATCCGACAAGACTACGAGCAGTACTTC. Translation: CAIRQDYEQYF.

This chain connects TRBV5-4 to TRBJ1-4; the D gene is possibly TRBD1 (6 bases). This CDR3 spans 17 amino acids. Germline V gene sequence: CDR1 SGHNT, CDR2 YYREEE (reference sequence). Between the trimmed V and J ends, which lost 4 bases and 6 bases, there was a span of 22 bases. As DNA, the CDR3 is TGTGCCAGCAGCCTCGGGACATCTTTTCCAGGGGATGAAAAACTGTTTTTT. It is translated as CASSLGTSFPGDEKLFF.